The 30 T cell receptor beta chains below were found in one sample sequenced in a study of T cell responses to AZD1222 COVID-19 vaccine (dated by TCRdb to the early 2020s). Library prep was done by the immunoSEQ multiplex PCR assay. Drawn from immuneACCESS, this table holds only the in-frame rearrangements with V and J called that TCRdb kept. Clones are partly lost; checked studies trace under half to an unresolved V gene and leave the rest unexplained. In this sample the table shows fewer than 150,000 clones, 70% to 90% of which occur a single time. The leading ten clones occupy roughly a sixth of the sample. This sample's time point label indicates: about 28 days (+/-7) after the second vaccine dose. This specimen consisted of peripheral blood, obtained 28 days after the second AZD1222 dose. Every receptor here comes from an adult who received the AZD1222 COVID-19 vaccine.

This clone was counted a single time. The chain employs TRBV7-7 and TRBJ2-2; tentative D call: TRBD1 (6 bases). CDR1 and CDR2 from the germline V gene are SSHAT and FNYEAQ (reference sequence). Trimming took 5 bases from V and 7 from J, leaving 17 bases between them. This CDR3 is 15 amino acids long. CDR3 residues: CASSPAPTGIGELFF. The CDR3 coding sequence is TGTGCCAGCAGCCCTGCTCCAACAGGGATCGGGGAGCTGTTTTTT. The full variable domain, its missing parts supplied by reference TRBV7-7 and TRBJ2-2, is GAGVSQSPRYKVTKRGQDVTLRCDPISSHATLYWYQQALGQGPEFLTYFNYEAQPDKSGLPSDRFSAERPEGSISTLTIQRTEQRDSAMYRCASSPAPTGIGELFFGEGSRLTVL.

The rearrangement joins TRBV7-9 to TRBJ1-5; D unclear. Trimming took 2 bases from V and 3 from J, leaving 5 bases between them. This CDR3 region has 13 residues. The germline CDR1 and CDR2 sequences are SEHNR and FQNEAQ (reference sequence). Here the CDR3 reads CASSLSINQPQHF. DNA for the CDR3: TGTGCCAGCAGCTTAAGTATCAATCAGCCCCAGCATTTT.

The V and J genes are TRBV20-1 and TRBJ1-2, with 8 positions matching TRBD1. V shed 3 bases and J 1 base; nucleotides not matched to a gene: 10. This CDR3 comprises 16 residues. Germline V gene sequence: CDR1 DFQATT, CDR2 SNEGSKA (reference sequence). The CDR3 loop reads CSASGQGIGINYGYTF. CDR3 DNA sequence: TGCAGTGCTAGTGGACAGGGAATCGGGATTAACTATGGCTACACCTTC.

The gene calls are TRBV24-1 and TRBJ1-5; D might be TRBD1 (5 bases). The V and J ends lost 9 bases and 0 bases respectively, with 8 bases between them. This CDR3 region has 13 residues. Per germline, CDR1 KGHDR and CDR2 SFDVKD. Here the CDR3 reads CATQGYSNQPQHF. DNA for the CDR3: TGTGCCACCCAGGGATATAGCAATCAGCCCCAGCATTTT.

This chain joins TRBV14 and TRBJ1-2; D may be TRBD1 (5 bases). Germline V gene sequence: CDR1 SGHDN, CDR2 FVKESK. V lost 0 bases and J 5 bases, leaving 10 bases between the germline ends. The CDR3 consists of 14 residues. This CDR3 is CASSQEFGGYGYTF. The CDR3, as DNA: TGTGCCAGCAGCCAAGAATTCGGGGGGTATGGCTACACCTTC.

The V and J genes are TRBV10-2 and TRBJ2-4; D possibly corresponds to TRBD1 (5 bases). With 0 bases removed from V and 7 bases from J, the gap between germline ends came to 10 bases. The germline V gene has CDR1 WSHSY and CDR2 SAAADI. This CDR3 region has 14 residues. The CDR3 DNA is TGCGCCAGCAGTGAGTCTAGGGGAAGGAACATTCAGTACTTC. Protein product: CASSESRGRNIQYF.

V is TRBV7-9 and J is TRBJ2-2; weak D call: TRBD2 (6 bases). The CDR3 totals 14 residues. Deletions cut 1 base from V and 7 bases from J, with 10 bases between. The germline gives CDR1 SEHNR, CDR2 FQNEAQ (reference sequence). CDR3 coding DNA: TGTGCCAGCAGCTTAGTCGGGAGCATCGGGGAGCTGTTTTTT. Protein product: CASSLVGSIGELFF.

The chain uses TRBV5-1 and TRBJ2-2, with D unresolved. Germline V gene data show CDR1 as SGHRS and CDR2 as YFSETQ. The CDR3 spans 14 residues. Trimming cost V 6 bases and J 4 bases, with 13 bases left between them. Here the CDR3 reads CASIPQDATGELFF. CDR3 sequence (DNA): TGCGCCAGCATTCCCCAGGATGCCACCGGGGAGCTGTTTTTT.

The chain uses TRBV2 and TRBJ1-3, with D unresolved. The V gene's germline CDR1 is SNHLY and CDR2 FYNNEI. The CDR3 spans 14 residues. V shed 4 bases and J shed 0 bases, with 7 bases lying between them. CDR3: CASSGRYSGNTIYF. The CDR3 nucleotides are TGTGCCAGCAGTGGAAGATACTCTGGAAACACCATATATTTT.

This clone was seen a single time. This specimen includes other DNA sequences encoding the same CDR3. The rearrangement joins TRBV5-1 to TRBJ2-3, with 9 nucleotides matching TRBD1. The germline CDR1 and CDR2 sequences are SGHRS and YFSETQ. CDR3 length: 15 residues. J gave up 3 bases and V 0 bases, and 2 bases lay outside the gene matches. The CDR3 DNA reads TGCGCCAGCAGCTTGGCCGGGACAGGGACAGATACGCAGTATTTT. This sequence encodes CASSLAGTGTDTQYF.

CDR3 loop: CATSPGAGAETQYF. Written as DNA, the CDR3 is TGTGCCACCAGTCCGGGGGCGGGAGCAGAGACCCAGTACTTC. This chain connects TRBV24-1 to TRBJ2-5; D is possibly TRBD2 (7 bases). V shed 6 bases and J shed 4 bases, with 14 bases lying between them. Germline V gene data show CDR1 as KGHDR and CDR2 as SFDVKD. This CDR3 comprises 14 residues.

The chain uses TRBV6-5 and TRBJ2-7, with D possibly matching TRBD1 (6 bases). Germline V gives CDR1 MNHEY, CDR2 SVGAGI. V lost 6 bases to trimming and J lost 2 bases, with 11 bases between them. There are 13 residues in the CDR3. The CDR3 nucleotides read TGTGCCAGCAGGGGCAGGGGCACCTACGAGCAGTACTTC. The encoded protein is CASRGRGTYEQYF.

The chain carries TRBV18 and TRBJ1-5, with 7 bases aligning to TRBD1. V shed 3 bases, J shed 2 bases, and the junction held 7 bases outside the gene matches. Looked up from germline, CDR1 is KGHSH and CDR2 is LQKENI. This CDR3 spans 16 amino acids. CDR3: CASSPQVGTGNQPQHF. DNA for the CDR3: TGTGCCAGCTCACCTCAGGTCGGGACAGGCAATCAGCCCCAGCATTTT. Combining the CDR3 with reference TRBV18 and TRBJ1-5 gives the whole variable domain NAGVMQNPRHLVRRRGQEARLRCSPMKGHSHVYWYRQLPEEGLKFMVYLQKENIIDESGMPKERFSAEFPKEGPSILRIQQVVRGDSAAYFCASSPQVGTGNQPQHFGDGTRLSIL.

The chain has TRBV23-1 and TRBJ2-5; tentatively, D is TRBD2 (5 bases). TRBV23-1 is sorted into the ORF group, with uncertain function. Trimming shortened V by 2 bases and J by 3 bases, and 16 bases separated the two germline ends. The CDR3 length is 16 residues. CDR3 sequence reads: CASSQLDPGKKETQYF. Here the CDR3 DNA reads TGCGCCAGCAGTCAACTAGATCCGGGGAAGAAAGAGACCCAGTACTTC.

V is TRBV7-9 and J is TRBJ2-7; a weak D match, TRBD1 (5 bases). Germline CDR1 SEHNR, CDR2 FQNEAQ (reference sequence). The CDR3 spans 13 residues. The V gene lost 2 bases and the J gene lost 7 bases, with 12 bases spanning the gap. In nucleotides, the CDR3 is TGTGCCAGCAGCTTAAGGACAACCCTAGAGCAGTACTTC. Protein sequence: CASSLRTTLEQYF.

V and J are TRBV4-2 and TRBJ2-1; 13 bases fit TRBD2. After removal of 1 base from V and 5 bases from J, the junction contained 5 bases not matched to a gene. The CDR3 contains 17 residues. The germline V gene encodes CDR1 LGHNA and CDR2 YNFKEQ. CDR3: CASSQVGTSGKDNEQFF. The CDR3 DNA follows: TGTGCCAGCAGCCAAGTGGGGACTAGCGGGAAGGACAATGAGCAGTTCTTC.

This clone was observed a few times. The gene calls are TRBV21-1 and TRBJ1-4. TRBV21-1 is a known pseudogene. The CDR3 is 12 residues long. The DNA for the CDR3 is TGTGCCAGCAGCACGACGCCGGGAAAACTGTTTTTT. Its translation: CASSTTPGKLFF.

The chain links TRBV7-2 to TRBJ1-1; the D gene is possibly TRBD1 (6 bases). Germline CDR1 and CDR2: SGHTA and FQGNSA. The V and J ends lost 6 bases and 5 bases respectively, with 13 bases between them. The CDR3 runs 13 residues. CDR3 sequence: CASRAQGRTEAFF. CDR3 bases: TGTGCCAGCAGGGCACAGGGACGGACTGAAGCTTTCTTT.

The CDR3 sequence is CASSLEGAQSSGNTIYF. DNA for the CDR3: TGCGCCAGCAGCTTGGAGGGGGCGCAGAGCTCTGGAAACACCATATATTTT. V and J are TRBV5-1 and TRBJ1-3, with 7 bases aligning to TRBD1. The V gene's germline CDR1 is SGHRS and CDR2 YFSETQ. The CDR3 sequence is 17 residues long. The V segment lost 0 bases and the J segment 0 bases; nucleotides outside the gene matches: 6.

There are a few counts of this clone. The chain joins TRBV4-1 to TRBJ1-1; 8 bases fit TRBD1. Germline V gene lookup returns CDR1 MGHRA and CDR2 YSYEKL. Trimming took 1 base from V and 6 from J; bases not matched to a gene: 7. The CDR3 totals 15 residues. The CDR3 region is CASSQGYRGRSEAFF. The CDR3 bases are TGCGCCAGCAGCCAAGGGTACAGGGGGAGGTCTGAAGCTTTCTTT.

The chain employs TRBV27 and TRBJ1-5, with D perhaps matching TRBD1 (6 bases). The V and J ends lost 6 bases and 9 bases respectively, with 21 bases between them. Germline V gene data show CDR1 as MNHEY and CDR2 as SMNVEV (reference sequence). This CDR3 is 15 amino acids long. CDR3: CASRPGQTALGPQHF. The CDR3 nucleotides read TGTGCCAGCAGACCAGGACAGACCGCTCTGGGGCCCCAGCATTTT.

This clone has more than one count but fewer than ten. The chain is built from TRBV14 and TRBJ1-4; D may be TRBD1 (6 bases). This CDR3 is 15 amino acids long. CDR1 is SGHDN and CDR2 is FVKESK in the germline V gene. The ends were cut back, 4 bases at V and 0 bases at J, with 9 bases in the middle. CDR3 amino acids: CASSPGHATNEKLFF. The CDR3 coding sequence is TGTGCCAGCAGCCCGGGACACGCAACTAATGAAAAACTGTTTTTT.

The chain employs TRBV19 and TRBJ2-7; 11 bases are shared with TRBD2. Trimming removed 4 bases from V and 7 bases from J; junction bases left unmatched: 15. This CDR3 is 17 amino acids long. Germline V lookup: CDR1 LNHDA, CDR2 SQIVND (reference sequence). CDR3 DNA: TGTGCCAGTAGTACCGATAGCGGGAGGGTAATAAAGGAGGAGCAGTACTTC. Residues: CASSTDSGRVIKEEQYF.

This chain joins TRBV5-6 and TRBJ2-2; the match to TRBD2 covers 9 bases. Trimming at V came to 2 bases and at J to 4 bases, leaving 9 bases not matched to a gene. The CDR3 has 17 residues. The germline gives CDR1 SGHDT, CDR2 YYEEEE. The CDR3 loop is CASSFGRTSAGTGELFF. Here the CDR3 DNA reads TGTGCCAGCAGCTTTGGACGGACTAGCGCGGGCACCGGGGAGCTGTTTTTT.

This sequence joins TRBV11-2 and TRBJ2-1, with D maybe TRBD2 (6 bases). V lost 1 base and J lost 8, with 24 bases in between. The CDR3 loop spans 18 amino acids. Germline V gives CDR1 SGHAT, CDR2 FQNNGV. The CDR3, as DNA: TGTGCCAGCAGCTTAGGCCCTCGCGGGGAGGATTATTGGTATGAGCAGTTCTTC. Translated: CASSLGPRGEDYWYEQFF.

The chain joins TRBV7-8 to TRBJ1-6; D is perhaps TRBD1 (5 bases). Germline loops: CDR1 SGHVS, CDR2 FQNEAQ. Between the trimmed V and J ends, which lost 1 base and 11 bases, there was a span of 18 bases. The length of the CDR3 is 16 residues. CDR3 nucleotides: TGTGCCAGCAGCTTAGTTAATAAGGGGATCCGGACACCCCTCCACTTT. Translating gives CASSLVNKGIRTPLHF.

The CDR3 DNA reads TGTGCCACCAGTGACCAATCCGGGACCCCGGGAGAGACCCAGTACTTC. Protein: CATSDQSGTPGETQYF. This chain links TRBV24-1 with TRBJ2-5; D tentatively reads TRBD1 or TRBD2 (5 bases each). Germline-derived CDR1 and CDR2 are KGHDR and SFDVKD. V was pared by 4 bases and J by 4 bases, with 18 bases between. The CDR3 extends over 16 amino acids.

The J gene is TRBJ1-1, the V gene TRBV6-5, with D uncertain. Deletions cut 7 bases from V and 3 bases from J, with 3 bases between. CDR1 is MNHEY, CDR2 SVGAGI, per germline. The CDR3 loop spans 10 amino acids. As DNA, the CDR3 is TGTGCCAGCATCTACACTGAAGCTTTCTTT. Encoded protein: CASIYTEAFF.

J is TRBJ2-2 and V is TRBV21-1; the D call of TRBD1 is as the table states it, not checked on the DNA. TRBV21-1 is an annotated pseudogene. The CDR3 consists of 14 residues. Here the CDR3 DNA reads TGTGCCAGCAGGGACAGGGGGCTGGGCGGGGAGCTGTTTTTT. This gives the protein CASRDRGLGGELFF.

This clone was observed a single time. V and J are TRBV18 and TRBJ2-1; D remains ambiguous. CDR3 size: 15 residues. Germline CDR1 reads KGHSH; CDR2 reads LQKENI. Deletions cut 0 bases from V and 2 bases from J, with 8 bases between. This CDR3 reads CASSPPVLAYNEQFF. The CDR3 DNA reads TGTGCCAGCTCACCACCGGTTCTCGCCTACAATGAGCAGTTCTTC.